A selection of T cell receptor beta chains follows, all from one sample in a study of CD8 T cells in ankylosing spondylitis. TCRdb independently ran MiXCR on the 5' RACE reads; one entry per CDR3 protein. There are approximately 300,000 distinct CDR3 sequences in the sample; roughly 20% occur only once, and about 8.2% lies in the top ten. Sequencing used blood, either unsorted or a sorted T cell fraction (not recorded which). The receptors stem from a male donor with ankylosing spondylitis or in good health (not recorded which). The CDR3 runs from the conserved cysteine through the conserved F or W. Each record gives: clone size, D gene, J gene, V gene, CDR3 DNA, CDR3 protein. D genes are given only for firm matches. Clone sizes are given selectively: once, few, many, or a class where the clone is expanded.

size: many; D: NA; J: TRBJ2-3; V: TRBV5-1; DNA: TGCGCCAGCAGCTTCCAGGCGGGTACAGATACGCAGTATTTT; CDR3: CASSFQAGTDTQYF
size: few; D: NA; J: TRBJ1-5; V: TRBV24-1; DNA: TGTGCCACCAGTGATTCGAGACTCAGGGGTAAGGGCAATCAGCCCCAGCATTTT; CDR3: CATSDSRLRGKGNQPQHF
size: NA; D: TRBD2; J: TRBJ2-3; V: TRBV5-1; DNA: TGCGCCAGCAGCTTGTTACTAGCGGGAAGCACAGATACGCAGTATTTT; CDR3: CASSLLLAGSTDTQYF
size: few; D: TRBD1; J: TRBJ1-2; V: TRBV20-1; DNA: TGCAGTGCAACCAGGACAGGACCTCGGAGGGGGACCTTC; CDR3: CSATRTGPRRGTF
size: NA; D: NA; J: TRBJ2-5; V: TRBV6-1; DNA: TGTGCCAGCAGTGAGATGGGCAGCCAAGAGACCCAGTACTTC; CDR3: CASSEMGSQETQYF
size: NA; D: TRBD2; J: TRBJ2-1; V: TRBV9; DNA: TGTGCCAGCAGCGAGGGACTAGCGGGAGAACGTGAGCAGTTCTTC; CDR3: CASSEGLAGEREQFF
size: NA; D: NA; J: TRBJ2-5; V: TRBV12-3/TRBV12-4; DNA: TGTGCCAGCGCAACGTCAGAGACCCAGTACTTC; CDR3: CASATSETQYF
size: NA; D: TRBD2; J: TRBJ2-3; V: TRBV6-2/TRBV6-3; DNA: TGTGCCAGCAGTTACCGCGGGACTAGCGGTTTATACCCGACAGATACGCAGTATTTT; CDR3: CASSYRGTSGLYPTDTQYF
size: NA; D: NA; J: TRBJ2-1; V: TRBV20-1; DNA: TGCAGTGCTCTGGACTACCCCCAGCAGTTCTTC; CDR3: CSALDYPQQFF
size: NA; D: NA; J: TRBJ2-1; V: TRBV15; DNA: TGTGCCACCAGCAGAGATAATGGACAGTTCGGGCAGTTCTTC; CDR3: CATSRDNGQFGQFF
size: NA; D: NA; J: TRBJ1-1; V: TRBV12-3/TRBV12-4; DNA: TGTGCCAGCAGCTTAGACAGGTTTTTCACTGAAGCTTTCTTT; CDR3: CASSLDRFFTEAFF
size: NA; D: TRBD2; J: TRBJ2-1; V: TRBV6-5; DNA: TGTGCCAGCAGTTACGTGGGAGGGGCCTACAATGAGCAGTTCTTC; CDR3: CASSYVGGAYNEQFF
size: NA; D: NA; J: TRBJ1-3; V: TRBV28; DNA: TGTGCCAGCAGTTTATCGGGAGCCCTTTCTGGAAACACCATATATTTT; CDR3: CASSLSGALSGNTIYF
size: many; D: NA; J: TRBJ1-5; V: TRBV12-3/TRBV12-4; DNA: TGTGCCAGCAGTTTCGGGGACCGAGACAATCAGCCCCAGCATTTT; CDR3: CASSFGDRDNQPQHF
size: few; D: NA; J: TRBJ2-3; V: TRBV10-3; DNA: TGTGCCATCGCCCCCGTCGGAACTAGCACAGATACGCAGTATTTT; CDR3: CAIAPVGTSTDTQYF
size: many; D: NA; J: TRBJ2-5; V: TRBV5-1; DNA: TGCGCCAGCAGCTTGTCGGGGGTCGGAGAGACCCAGTACTTC; CDR3: CASSLSGVGETQYF
size: NA; D: TRBD1; J: TRBJ1-1; V: TRBV20-1; DNA: TGCAGTGCTAGATCGGGGACAGGGTCAAACACTGAAGCTTTCTTT; CDR3: CSARSGTGSNTEAFF
size: few; D: NA; J: TRBJ1-5; V: TRBV28; DNA: TGTGCCAGCACCGGGGGTCTCGGTCAGCCCCAGCATTTT; CDR3: CASTGGLGQPQHF
size: NA; D: NA; J: TRBJ1-2; V: TRBV11-2; DNA: TGTGCCAGCAGCTCCGGATCCGGGGGTGGCTACACCTTC; CDR3: CASSSGSGGGYTF
size: NA; D: NA; J: TRBJ2-4; V: TRBV5-1; DNA: TGCGCCAGCAGCTTCGAGGCGGTAGCCAAAAACATTCAGTACTTC; CDR3: CASSFEAVAKNIQYF
size: few; D: TRBD1; J: TRBJ2-3; V: TRBV4-1; DNA: TGCGCCAGCAGCCAAGTAGGGACAGGACCTAGCACAGATACGCAGTATTTT; CDR3: CASSQVGTGPSTDTQYF
size: few; D: NA; J: TRBJ1-4; V: TRBV2; DNA: TGTGCCAGCAGTGAATACCCCGGAGAGGGTGAAAAACTGTTTTTT; CDR3: CASSEYPGEGEKLFF
size: NA; D: NA; J: TRBJ2-5; V: TRBV3-1; DNA: TGTGCCAGCAGCCCGACCGCGGGGCAAGAGACCCAGTACTTC; CDR3: CASSPTAGQETQYF
size: many; D: NA; J: TRBJ2-3; V: TRBV29-1; DNA: TGCAGCACATGGGGGGACCGCAGGACTAGCACAGATACGCAGTATTTT; CDR3: CSTWGDRRTSTDTQYF
size: NA; D: NA; J: TRBJ2-5; V: TRBV15; DNA: TGTGCCACCGGAATTGGGGGACTCGACGAGACCCAGTACTTC; CDR3: CATGIGGLDETQYF
size: few; D: NA; J: TRBJ1-3; V: TRBV12-3/TRBV12-4; DNA: TGTGCCAGCAGTCTCCGGGAAGCAGGAAACACCATATATTTT; CDR3: CASSLREAGNTIYF
size: few; D: NA; J: TRBJ1-2; V: TRBV3-1; DNA: TGTGCCAGCAGCCAGACACGGCGTGGCTACACCTTC; CDR3: CASSQTRRGYTF
size: many; D: NA; J: TRBJ1-2; V: TRBV29-1; DNA: TGCAGCGTTGAAGATCAGGGAGGCAATGGCTACACCTTC; CDR3: CSVEDQGGNGYTF
size: few; D: NA; J: TRBJ1-2; V: TRBV24-1; DNA: TGTGCCACCAGTGATTTGCCAAACTCACAGGGAGAGTATGGCTACACCTTC; CDR3: CATSDLPNSQGEYGYTF
size: NA; D: NA; J: TRBJ2-3; V: TRBV7-3; DNA: TGTGCCAGCAGCTTCAGCGGCCCAGATACGCAGTATTTT; CDR3: CASSFSGPDTQYF
size: NA; D: TRBD2; J: TRBJ2-3; V: TRBV2; DNA: TGTGCCAGCATGCTCGGACTAGCTGCAGATACGCAGTATTTT; CDR3: CASMLGLAADTQYF
size: NA; D: TRBD2; J: TRBJ2-1; V: TRBV4-2; DNA: TGTGCCAGCAGCCAAAAACAGGCTAGCGGGAGTGGAGAGCAGTTCTTC; CDR3: CASSQKQASGSGEQFF
size: NA; D: NA; J: TRBJ2-1; V: TRBV9; DNA: TGTGCCAGCAGCGATACCTTGGGGGATGAGCAGTTCTTC; CDR3: CASSDTLGDEQFF
size: NA; D: TRBD2; J: TRBJ2-3; V: TRBV29-1; DNA: TGCAGCGGTACACGCACGGAGCGGGGTACGCAGTATTTT; CDR3: CSGTRTERGTQYF
size: NA; D: TRBD2; J: TRBJ2-3; V: TRBV7-8; DNA: TGTGCCACGGGTGGCGGGGGGATCACAGATACGCAGTATTTT; CDR3: CATGGGGITDTQYF
size: few; D: NA; J: TRBJ1-1; V: TRBV29-1; DNA: TGCAGCGTTGAATATCAGGGTCCATTAACTGAAGCTTTCTTT; CDR3: CSVEYQGPLTEAFF
size: once; D: TRBD2; J: TRBJ2-1; V: TRBV4-2; DNA: TGTGCCAGCAGCCAAGAAGGACTAGCGGGCCTATACAATGAGCAGTTCTTC; CDR3: CASSQEGLAGLYNEQFF
size: NA; D: NA; J: TRBJ2-1; V: TRBV4-2; DNA: TGTGCCAGCAGCCGCACCACTACCCCACTTAACAATGAGCAGTTCTTC; CDR3: CASSRTTTPLNNEQFF
size: few; D: TRBD1; J: TRBJ1-5; V: TRBV9; DNA: TGTGCCAGCAGCATGACAGGGGGCCATGATCAGCCCCAGCATTTT; CDR3: CASSMTGGHDQPQHF
size: few; D: TRBD1; J: TRBJ1-2; V: TRBV24-1; DNA: TGTGCCACCGCCGGGACAGGGATTGGCAACTATGGCTACACCTTC; CDR3: CATAGTGIGNYGYTF
size: NA; D: NA; J: TRBJ2-5; V: TRBV5-6; DNA: TGTGCCAGCAGCTTGAAGTTTGGGACCCAGTACTTC; CDR3: CASSLKFGTQYF
size: NA; D: NA; J: TRBJ2-2; V: TRBV10-3; DNA: TGTGCCATCAGTGACACGGTTAACACCGGGGAGCTGTTTTTT; CDR3: CAISDTVNTGELFF
size: many; D: TRBD1; J: TRBJ1-1; V: TRBV28; DNA: TGTGCCAGCAGTGCACCGGGACAGGGGAACACTGAAGCTTTCTTT; CDR3: CASSAPGQGNTEAFF
size: NA; D: TRBD2; J: TRBJ2-1; V: TRBV19; DNA: TGTGCCAGTAGTATAGCGGGGGGATTAAATGAGCAGTTCTTC; CDR3: CASSIAGGLNEQFF
size: few; D: NA; J: TRBJ2-3; V: TRBV12-3/TRBV12-4; DNA: TGTGCCAGCAGTTTAGCGCTCCGGAGCCCCACAGATACGCAGTATTTT; CDR3: CASSLALRSPTDTQYF
size: few; D: NA; J: TRBJ2-1; V: TRBV20-1; DNA: TGCAGTGCACGGCCTAGGTCTGGTGGGAATGAGCAGTTCTTC; CDR3: CSARPRSGGNEQFF
size: NA; D: NA; J: TRBJ2-3; V: TRBV7-2; DNA: TGTGCCAGCAGCTTTACTATTGGGGGAGATTTGCCAGATACGCAGTATTTT; CDR3: CASSFTIGGDLPDTQYF
size: NA; D: TRBD2; J: TRBJ2-1; V: TRBV5-4; DNA: TGTGCCAGCAGCCGGGGACTAGCGGGAACCTACAATGAGCAGTTCTTC; CDR3: CASSRGLAGTYNEQFF
size: NA; D: TRBD1; J: TRBJ2-5; V: TRBV11-2; DNA: TGTGCCAGCGCCGTGAGGGACAGGGGGCGCTTGGCGGAGACCCAGTACTTC; CDR3: CASAVRDRGRLAETQYF
size: few; D: NA; J: TRBJ2-1; V: TRBV5-1; DNA: TGCGCCAGCAGTCTGGGCGGGCGGACCTACAATGAGCAGTTCTTC; CDR3: CASSLGGRTYNEQFF
size: few; D: TRBD2; J: TRBJ2-5; V: TRBV20-1; DNA: TGCAGTGCTGGTGGACTAGCGGGAGTAGCGGAGACCCAGTACTTC; CDR3: CSAGGLAGVAETQYF
size: many; D: NA; J: TRBJ2-3; V: TRBV29-1; DNA: TGCAGCGTTGAGTCTAGGAGCACAGATACGCAGTATTTT; CDR3: CSVESRSTDTQYF
size: few; D: NA; J: TRBJ1-5; V: TRBV12-3/TRBV12-4; DNA: TGTGCCAGCAGTCCCGCGACGTTTGAGCCCCAGCATTTT; CDR3: CASSPATFEPQHF